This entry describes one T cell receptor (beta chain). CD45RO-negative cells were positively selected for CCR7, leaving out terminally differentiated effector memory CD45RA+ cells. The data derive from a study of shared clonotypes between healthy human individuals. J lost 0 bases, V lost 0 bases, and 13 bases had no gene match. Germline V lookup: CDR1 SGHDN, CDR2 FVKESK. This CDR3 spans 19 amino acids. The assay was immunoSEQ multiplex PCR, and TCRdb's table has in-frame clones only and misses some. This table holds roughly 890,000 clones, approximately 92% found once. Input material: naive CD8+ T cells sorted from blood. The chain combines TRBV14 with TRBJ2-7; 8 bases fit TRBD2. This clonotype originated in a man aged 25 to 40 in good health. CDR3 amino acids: CASSQDDPRLAGPSYEQYF. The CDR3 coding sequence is TGTGCCAGCAGCCAAGATGACCCCCGTCTAGCGGGTCCCTCCTACGAGCAGTACTTC.